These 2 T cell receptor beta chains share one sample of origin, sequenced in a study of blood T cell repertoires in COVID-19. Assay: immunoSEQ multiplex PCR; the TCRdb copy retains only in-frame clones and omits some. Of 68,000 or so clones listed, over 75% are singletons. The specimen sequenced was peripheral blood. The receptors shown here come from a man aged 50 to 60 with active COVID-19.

CDR3 residues: CASGKLTGPFQPQHF. In DNA, the CDR3 is TGTGCCAGCGGTAAATTGACAGGGCCGTTTCAGCCCCAGCATTTT. The J gene is TRBJ1-5, the V gene TRBV28, with 7 bases aligning to TRBD1. Germline assignment: CDR1 MDHEN and CDR2 SYDVKM. The CDR3 consists of 15 residues. Trimming at V came to 8 bases and at J to 6 bases, leaving 13 bases not matched to a gene. The full variable domain, with the rest looked up from reference TRBV28 and TRBJ1-5, is DVKVTQSSRYLVKRTGEKVFLECVQDMDHENMFWYRQDPGLGLRLIYFSYDVKMKEKGDIPEGYSVSREKKERFSLILESASTNQTSMYLCASGKLTGPFQPQHFGDGTRLSIL.

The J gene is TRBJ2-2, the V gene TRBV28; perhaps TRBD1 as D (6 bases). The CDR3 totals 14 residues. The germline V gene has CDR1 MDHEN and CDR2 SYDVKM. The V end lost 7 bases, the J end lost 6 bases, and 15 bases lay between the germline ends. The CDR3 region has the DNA TGTGCCAGCAACAAACAGGGTCCGGCCGGGGAGCTGTTTTTT. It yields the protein CASNKQGPAGELFF.